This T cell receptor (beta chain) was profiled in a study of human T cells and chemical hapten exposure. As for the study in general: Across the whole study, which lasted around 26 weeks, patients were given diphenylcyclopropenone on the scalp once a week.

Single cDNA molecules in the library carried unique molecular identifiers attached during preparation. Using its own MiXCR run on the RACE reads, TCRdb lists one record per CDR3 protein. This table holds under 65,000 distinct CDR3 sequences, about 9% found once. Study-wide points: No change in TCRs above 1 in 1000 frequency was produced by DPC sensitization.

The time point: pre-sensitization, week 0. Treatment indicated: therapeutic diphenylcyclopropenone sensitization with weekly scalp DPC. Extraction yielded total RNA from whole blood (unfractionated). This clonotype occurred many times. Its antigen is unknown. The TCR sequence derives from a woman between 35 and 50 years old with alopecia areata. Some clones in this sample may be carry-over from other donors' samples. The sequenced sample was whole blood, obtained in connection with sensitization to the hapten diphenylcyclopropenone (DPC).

Written as DNA, the CDR3 is TGTGCCAGCAGTGCCCAGGGGACCGAGACCCAGTACTTC. Its translation: CASSAQGTETQYF. This chain joins TRBV27 and TRBJ2-5; TRBD1 is a possible D gene (6 bases). Per germline, CDR1 MNHEY and CDR2 SMNVEV (reference sequence). Trimming took 5 bases from V and 5 from J, leaving 12 bases between them. The length of the CDR3 is 13 residues.